The subject of this entry is one T cell receptor beta chain. The antigen is not known. These data are taken from a study of cytomegalovirus exposure and HLA in healthy donors. Overall study results and limits: Despite most TCR sequences being rare, some public TCRs occurred in many donors. It was reportedly the case that the classifier diagnosed cytomegalovirus status with high specificity and sensitivity.

Here immunoSEQ multiplex PCR was the method, and the copy in TCRdb shows in-frame clones only, minus some. The sample records hundreds of thousands of clones, approximately 87% being singletons. With 2 bases removed from V and 3 bases from J, the gap between germline ends came to 12 bases. CDR1 MNHEY and CDR2 SVGAGI come from the germline V gene. CDR3 size: 15 residues. The sequenced material came from PBMCs. The receptor was isolated from a young woman in good health and CMV-seronegative. The chain has TRBV6-5 and TRBJ2-3; TRBD2 might be the D (6 bases). The CDR3 coding sequence is TGTGCCAGCAGTTACAGGGAGGATTGGACAGATACGCAGTATTTT. As protein: CASSYREDWTDTQYF.